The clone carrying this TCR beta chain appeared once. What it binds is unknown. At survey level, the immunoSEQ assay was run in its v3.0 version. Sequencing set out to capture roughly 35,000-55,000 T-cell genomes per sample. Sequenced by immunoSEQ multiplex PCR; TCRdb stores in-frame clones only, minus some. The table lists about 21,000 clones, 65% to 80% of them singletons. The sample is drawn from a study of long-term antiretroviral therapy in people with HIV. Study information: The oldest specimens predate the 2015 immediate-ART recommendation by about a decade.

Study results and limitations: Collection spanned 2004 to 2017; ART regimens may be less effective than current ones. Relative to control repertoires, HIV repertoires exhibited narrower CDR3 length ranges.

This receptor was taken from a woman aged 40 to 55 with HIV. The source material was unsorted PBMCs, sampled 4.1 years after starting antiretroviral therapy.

The CDR3 is CASSPLGPGRNYGYTF. The CDR3 DNA is TGTGCCAGCTCACCACTGGGCCCGGGACGGAACTATGGCTACACCTTC. The V gene is TRBV18, the J gene TRBJ1-2; perhaps TRBD1 as D (5 bases). Trimming took off 1 base at V and 2 bases at J, with 14 bases between the two ends. The CDR3 extends over 16 amino acids. Per the germline V gene, CDR1 is KGHSH and CDR2 is LQKENI.